One and the same sample provided the 28 T cell receptor beta chains below, sequenced in a study of multiple sclerosis patients with progressive multifocal leukoencephalopathy. The repertoire was sequenced with immunoSEQ multiplex PCR; TCRdb's copy has only in-frame clones and lacks some. The sample carries tens of thousands of clones, about 88% recorded once. Time point given: before natalizumab initiation. The sample consisted of PBMCs. The source of these receptors is a human donor with multiple sclerosis.

This clone was counted a single time. This rearrangement joins TRBV5-1 to TRBJ1-6, with a weak D call TRBD1 (6 bases). Germline values: CDR1 SGHRS, CDR2 YFSETQ. This CDR3 has 16 amino acids. V lost 0 bases to trimming and J lost 3 bases, with 10 bases between them. CDR3 protein: CASSLDLGGYNSPLHF. The DNA for the CDR3 is TGCGCCAGCAGCTTGGATCTAGGGGGCTATAATTCACCCCTCCACTTT. Full variable domain (remainder filled in from reference TRBV5-1 and TRBJ1-6): KAGVTQTPRYLIKTRGQQVTLSCSPISGHRSVSWYQQTPGQGLQFLFEYFSETQRNKGNFPGRFSGRQFSNSRSEMNVSTLELGDSALYLCASSLDLGGYNSPLHFGNGTRLTVT.

The V call is TRBV6-4, the J call TRBJ2-1, with 12 bases matching TRBD2. Germline V lookup: CDR1 MRHNA, CDR2 SNTAGT. The CDR3 runs 15 residues. J gave up 6 bases and V 4 bases, and 4 bases lay outside the gene matches. Here the CDR3 reads CASSGSSGGANEQFF. CDR3 nucleotide sequence: TGTGCCAGCAGTGGCTCTAGCGGGGGGGCCAATGAGCAGTTCTTC.

The rearrangement links TRBV18 to TRBJ1-5; 8 bases map to TRBD1. This CDR3 comprises 15 residues. V trimming: 4 bases; J trimming: 0 bases; junction bases outside the gene matches: 2. CDR1 is KGHSH, CDR2 LQKENI, per germline. As DNA, the CDR3 is TGTGCCAGCTCACACAGGGGGATTAGCAATCAGCCCCAGCATTTT. Amino acid sequence: CASSHRGISNQPQHF.

This clone was observed a single time. The chain combines TRBV30 with TRBJ1-2; D remains ambiguous. V was trimmed by 8 bases and J by 8 bases, leaving 18 bases between them. This CDR3 is 12 amino acids long. CDR1 and CDR2 from the germline V gene are GTSNPN and SVGIG (reference sequence). The CDR3 coding sequence is TGTGCCGGAGAAGGGCATTCTCGAGGCTACACCTTC. Translating it yields CAGEGHSRGYTF.

The chain has TRBV4-3 and TRBJ2-7, with a tentative D call TRBD1 (6 bases). V was cut by 0 bases and J by 4 bases, with 13 bases left in between. CDR1 is LGHNA and CDR2 is YSLEER in the germline V gene. The CDR3 contains 15 residues. The DNA for the CDR3 is TGCGCCAGCAGCCAAGATCGTGGAAGGGGGTACGAGCAGTACTTC. It codes for CASSQDRGRGYEQYF.

This clone was detected only once. The chain joins TRBV5-4 to TRBJ2-5; TRBD2 agrees at 14 bases. The CDR3 loop spans 18 amino acids. CDR1 SGHNT and CDR2 YYREEE come from the germline V gene (reference sequence). After removal of 7 bases from V and 0 bases from J, the junction contained 11 bases not matched to a gene. CDR3 amino acids: CASGKGLAGAPYQETQYF. As DNA, the CDR3 is TGTGCCAGCGGCAAGGGACTAGCGGGGGCGCCTTACCAAGAGACCCAGTACTTC. The full variable domain, completed using reference TRBV5-4 and TRBJ2-5, is ETGVTQSPTHLIKTRGQQVTLRCSSQSGHNTVSWYQQALGQGPQFIFQYYREEENGRGNFPPRFSGLQFPNYSSELNVNALELDDSALYLCASGKGLAGAPYQETQYFGPGTRLLVL.

This clone was detected a few times. This chain uses TRBV28 with TRBJ1-3; 7 bases line up with TRBD1. V shed 5 bases, J shed 2 bases, and the junction held 6 bases outside the gene matches. Per the germline V gene, CDR1 is MDHEN and CDR2 is SYDVKM. This CDR3 has 15 amino acids. The CDR3 spells CASSPPTGPGNTIYF. CDR3 DNA: TGTGCCAGCAGTCCCCCGACAGGGCCTGGAAACACCATATATTTT.

This chain links TRBV28 with TRBJ1-2; the match to TRBD1 covers 9 bases. Per the germline V gene, CDR1 is MDHEN and CDR2 is SYDVKM. V was clipped by 3 bases and J by 8 bases; unmatched bases: 7. The CDR3 contains 14 residues. The CDR3 protein is CASSFDRGVLGYTF. Written as DNA, the CDR3 is TGTGCCAGCAGTTTCGACAGGGGGGTTCTCGGCTACACCTTC.

V usage is TRBV5-6 and J usage is TRBJ2-7, with unresolved D. This CDR3 is 14 amino acids long. V shed 1 base and J shed 4 bases, with 12 bases lying between them. Germline V gene lookup returns CDR1 SGHDT and CDR2 YYEEEE. CDR3 amino acids: CASSLSQYTYEQYF. The DNA for the CDR3 is TGTGCCAGCAGCTTGAGCCAGTATACGTACGAGCAGTACTTC.

The chain couples TRBV28 to TRBJ1-2; TRBD1 agrees at 8 bases. Germline CDR1 and CDR2: MDHEN and SYDVKM. The CDR3 has 14 amino acids. Trimming took 3 bases from V and 8 from J; bases not matched to a gene: 8. The CDR3 nucleotides are TGTGCCAGCAGTTTGGGGCAGGGGGCGCGGGGCTACACCTTC. This encodes CASSLGQGARGYTF.

This chain links TRBV4-1 with TRBJ2-4; weak D call: TRBD2 (6 bases). Trimming took off 1 base at V and 1 base at J, with 26 bases between the two ends. CDR3 length equals 21 residues. Germline values: CDR1 MGHRA, CDR2 YSYEKL. CDR3 sequence (DNA): TGCGCCAGCAGCCAAGTTCTGTCATCCGAAGGGACTCGAGGGGCCAAAAACATTCAGTACTTC. Translating it yields CASSQVLSSEGTRGAKNIQYF.

The V and J genes are TRBV2 and TRBJ1-1; D remains ambiguous. V lost 2 bases to trimming and J lost 4 bases, with 11 bases between them. This CDR3 contains 14 residues. CDR1 is SNHLY, CDR2 FYNNEI, per germline. This chain's CDR3 is CASSESGQSTEAFF. CDR3 sequence (DNA): TGTGCCAGCAGTGAAAGTGGGCAGAGCACTGAAGCTTTCTTT.

The chain recombines TRBV28 with TRBJ2-7, with TRBD1 matching 9 bases. From germline, CDR1 is MDHEN and CDR2 SYDVKM. The CDR3 contains 14 residues. V lost 5 bases to trimming and J lost 3 bases; unmatched junction nucleotides: 5. Here the CDR3 DNA reads TGTGCCAGCAGTGCTGGGACAGGGATCTACGAGCAGTACTTC. It translates to CASSAGTGIYEQYF.

The gene calls are TRBV7-2 and TRBJ2-5; maybe TRBD2 (5 bases). The J call may be wrong; the DNA end is better matched by TRBJ2-7. Germline lookup yields CDR1 SGHTA and CDR2 FQGNSA. This CDR3 is 15 amino acids long. This CDR3 reads CASSFDGLPAYEQYF. CDR3 bases: TGTGCCAGCAGCTTCGACGGACTCCCGGCGTACGAGCAGTACTTC.

The genes are TRBV7-2 and TRBJ2-2; a weak D match, TRBD1 (6 bases). The CDR3 runs 16 residues. The germline V and J ends were trimmed by 4 bases and 6 bases, with 18 bases remaining between them. In germline, CDR1 is SGHTA, CDR2 FQGNSA. Here the CDR3 DNA reads TGTGCCAGCAGCTCTCTAGGGGTTTACAGGGCCGGGGAGCTGTTTTTT. Translated, it gives CASSSLGVYRAGELFF.

This clone is a singleton in its sample. The chain is built from TRBV25-1 and TRBJ1-5; D is possibly TRBD1 (5 bases). There are 14 residues in the CDR3. Germline V lookup: CDR1 MGHDK, CDR2 SYGVNS. V lost 8 bases to trimming and J lost 5 bases, with 16 bases between them. In DNA form, the CDR3 reads TGTGCCAGCCGCGGGACCGGGGCCGATCAGCCCCAGCATTTT. This encodes CASRGTGADQPQHF.

The chain employs TRBV5-4 and TRBJ2-7, with 9 bases fitting TRBD2. The CDR3 has 15 amino acids. Germline V CDR1 and CDR2: SGHNT, YYREEE (reference sequence). With 3 bases clipped from V and 3 bases from J, the junction kept 7 bases outside the gene matches. The CDR3: CASSSGTSLVYEQYF. The CDR3 nucleotides read TGTGCCAGCAGCTCCGGGACTAGCCTGGTCTACGAGCAGTACTTC. Using reference TRBV5-4 and TRBJ2-7 for the parts outside the CDR3, the full variable domain is ETGVTQSPTHLIKTRGQQVTLRCSSQSGHNTVSWYQQALGQGPQFIFQYYREEENGRGNFPPRFSGLQFPNYSSELNVNALELDDSALYLCASSSGTSLVYEQYFGPGTRLTVT.

The V gene is TRBV6-6, the J gene TRBJ1-1; 7 bases align to TRBD1. V dropped 5 bases and J dropped 6; count of bases not matched to a gene: 6. CDR3 length: 13 amino acids. Germline CDR1 MNHNY, CDR2 SVGAGI (reference sequence). CDR3 amino acids: CASSPTGLPEAFF. DNA for the CDR3: TGTGCCAGCAGTCCGACAGGGCTGCCTGAAGCTTTCTTT.

The CDR3 nucleotides are TGTGCCAGCAGTACTACAGGGGGCACGGCCACTGAAGCTTTCTTT. Its protein product is CASSTTGGTATEAFF. J is TRBJ1-1 and V is TRBV2, with 9 positions matching TRBD1. CDR3 length: 15 amino acids. V was clipped by 5 bases and J by 4 bases; unmatched bases: 8. Looked up from germline, CDR1 is SNHLY and CDR2 is FYNNEI.

The chain couples TRBV6-1 to TRBJ2-2; no firm D call. The germline CDR1 and CDR2 sequences are MNHNS and SASEGT. The CDR3 is 13 amino acids. The V and J ends lost 1 base and 3 bases respectively, with 3 bases between them. CDR3 residues: CASSEGDTGELFF. CDR3 DNA: TGTGCCAGCAGTGAAGGGGACACCGGGGAGCTGTTTTTT.

The V and J genes are TRBV6-1 and TRBJ1-2; D remains ambiguous. Germline-derived CDR1 and CDR2 are MNHNS and SASEGT. The CDR3 extends over 15 amino acids. V lost 1 base to trimming and J lost 3 bases, with 12 bases between them. The CDR3 spells CASSEEPGGYYGYTF. The DNA of the CDR3 is TGTGCCAGCAGTGAAGAACCGGGAGGGTACTATGGCTACACCTTC.

V and J are TRBV4-1 and TRBJ1-6; D is uncertain. The CDR3 is 14 amino acids. Trimming stripped 8 bases from V and 3 bases from J, with 11 bases between. Germline V CDR1 and CDR2: MGHRA, YSYEKL. In DNA, the CDR3 is TGCGCCAGCCAGACGGGCCACTATAATTCACCCCTCCACTTT. Amino acid sequence: CASQTGHYNSPLHF.

The J gene is TRBJ2-2, the V gene TRBV11-1; 8 bases align to TRBD1. The CDR3 is 16 amino acids. Germline assignment: CDR1 SGHAT and CDR2 FQDESV (reference sequence). V lost 3 bases to trimming and J lost 4 bases; unmatched junction nucleotides: 7. CDR3 in amino acids: CASSFLDRATTGELFF. The DNA of the CDR3 is TGTGCCAGCAGCTTCCTGGACAGGGCCACCACCGGGGAGCTGTTTTTT.

Comment on this clone: Germline and junction disagree at one end, which may indicate a read error. This sequence joins TRBV15 and TRBJ2-1; unclear D gene. The V gene's germline CDR1 is LNHNV and CDR2 YYDKDF (reference sequence). CDR3 length: 13 residues. CDR3 in amino acids: CTTSRDRHNEQFF. DNA of the CDR3: TGTACCACCAGCAGAGATCGGCACAATGAGCAGTTCTTC.

This chain uses TRBV2 with TRBJ1-1, with 7 positions matching TRBD1. The germline gives CDR1 SNHLY, CDR2 FYNNEI. This CDR3 contains 12 residues. The V and J ends lost 11 bases and 1 base, in that order; junction bases with no gene match: 4. The CDR3 loop reads CAGGGSNTEAFF. The CDR3 DNA sequence: TGTGCCGGAGGGGGCTCGAACACTGAAGCTTTCTTT.

The V and J genes are TRBV30 and TRBJ2-7; 7 nucleotides line up with TRBD1. The V segment lost 3 bases and the J segment 8 bases; nucleotides outside the gene matches: 13. This CDR3 has 14 residues. CDR1 is GTSNPN and CDR2 is SVGIG in the germline V gene (reference sequence). The CDR3 DNA reads as TGTGCCTGGAGGGTGACAGGGTTGGCCCCCCAGCAGTACTTC. Translation: CAWRVTGLAPQQYF.

This chain uses TRBV2 with TRBJ2-1; TRBD2 agrees at 7 bases. The CDR3 spans 15 residues. Germline V CDR1 and CDR2: SNHLY, FYNNEI. V lost 4 bases to trimming and J lost 6 bases; unmatched junction nucleotides: 9. This CDR3 is CASSAYGGSVNEQFF. CDR3 coding DNA: TGTGCCAGCAGTGCTTACGGGGGGTCCGTCAATGAGCAGTTCTTC.

The chain is built from TRBV6-1 and TRBJ2-4; TRBD2 is a possible D gene (5 bases). With 6 bases removed from V and 1 base from J, the gap between germline ends came to 13 bases. The CDR3 is made up of 15 amino acids. Germline assignment: CDR1 MNHNS and CDR2 SASEGT. The CDR3 region has the DNA TGTGCCAGCAGAGAGTGGACTTCGGCCAAAAACATTCAGTACTTC. Its protein product is CASREWTSAKNIQYF.